This is a list of T cell receptor beta chains from one sample in a study of long-term antiretroviral therapy in people with HIV. Clones were sequenced by immunoSEQ multiplex PCR, and TCRdb holds only the in-frame ones, with some missing. Of 23,000 or so clones in the sample, roughly 79% were seen once. The source material was unsorted PBMCs, sampled 0.1 years before starting antiretroviral therapy. These receptors came from a man in his forties or fifties with HIV. CDR3s include the opening cysteine and the closing phenylalanine or tryptophan. A D gene is named only where the DNA matches it firmly.

d_gene: -; j_gene: TRBJ2-2; v_gene: TRBV7-3; CDR3aa: CASSLYGSNTGELFF
d_gene: -; j_gene: TRBJ1-4; v_gene: TRBV18; CDR3aa: CASSPPLRNEKLFF
d_gene: TRBD1; j_gene: TRBJ2-2; v_gene: TRBV7-8; CDR3aa: CASSLSATGVTAGELFF
d_gene: TRBD1; j_gene: TRBJ2-3; v_gene: TRBV6-6; CDR3aa: CASSPPGQGADTQYF
d_gene: -; j_gene: TRBJ1-5; v_gene: TRBV2; CDR3aa: CASNSGGSNQPQHF
d_gene: -; j_gene: TRBJ1-4; v_gene: TRBV28; CDR3aa: CASSSLEGGNEKLFF
d_gene: -; j_gene: TRBJ1-4; v_gene: TRBV11-2; CDR3aa: CASSLLGNLNEKLFF
d_gene: -; j_gene: TRBJ2-3; v_gene: TRBV6-6; CDR3aa: CASSPLRDSVDTQYF
d_gene: TRBD1; j_gene: TRBJ2-5; v_gene: TRBV5-1; CDR3aa: CASRLQGEETQYF
d_gene: TRBD2; j_gene: TRBJ2-3; v_gene: TRBV5-1; CDR3aa: CASRSGTSGDTDTQYF
d_gene: -; j_gene: TRBJ2-5; v_gene: TRBV28; CDR3aa: CASSLGTEETQYF
d_gene: TRBD1; j_gene: TRBJ1-1; v_gene: TRBV10-3; CDR3aa: CAISDPAGGTEAFF
d_gene: TRBD1; j_gene: TRBJ2-6; v_gene: TRBV14; CDR3aa: CASSQTGRGGANVLTF